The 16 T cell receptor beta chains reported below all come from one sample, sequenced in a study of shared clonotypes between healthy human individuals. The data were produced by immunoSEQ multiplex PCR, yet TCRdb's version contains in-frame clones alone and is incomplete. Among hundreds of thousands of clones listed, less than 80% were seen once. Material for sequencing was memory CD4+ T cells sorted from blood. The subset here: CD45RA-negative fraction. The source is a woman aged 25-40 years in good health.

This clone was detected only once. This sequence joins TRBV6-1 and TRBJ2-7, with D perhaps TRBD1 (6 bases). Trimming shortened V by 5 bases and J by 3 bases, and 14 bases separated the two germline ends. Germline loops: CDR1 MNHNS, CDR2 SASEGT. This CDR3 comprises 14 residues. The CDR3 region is CASSYSRDIYEQYF. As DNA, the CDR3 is TGTGCCAGCAGTTATTCCCGGGACATCTACGAGCAGTACTTC.

CDR3 bases: TGTGCCAGCAATACCGGGACAGAGGGAGAAAAACTGTTTTTT. Amino acid sequence: CASNTGTEGEKLFF. This chain joins TRBV2 and TRBJ1-4; TRBD1 matches at 7 bases. Trimming cost V 7 bases and J 8 bases; bases outside gene matches: 10. This CDR3 has 14 amino acids. Per the germline V gene, CDR1 is SNHLY and CDR2 is FYNNEI.

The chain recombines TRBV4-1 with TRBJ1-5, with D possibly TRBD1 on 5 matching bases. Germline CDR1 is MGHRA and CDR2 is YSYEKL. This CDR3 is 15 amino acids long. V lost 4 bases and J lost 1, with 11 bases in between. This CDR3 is CASSRGGLSNQPQHF. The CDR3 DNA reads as TGCGCCAGCAGCCGGGGGGGTTTGAGCAATCAGCCCCAGCATTTT.

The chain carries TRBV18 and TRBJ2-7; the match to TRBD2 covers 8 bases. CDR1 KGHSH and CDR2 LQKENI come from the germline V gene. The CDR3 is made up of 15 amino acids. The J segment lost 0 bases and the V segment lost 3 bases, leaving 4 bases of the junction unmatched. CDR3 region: CASSPGLADSYEQYF. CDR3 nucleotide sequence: TGTGCCAGCTCACCCGGACTAGCCGACTCCTACGAGCAGTACTTC.

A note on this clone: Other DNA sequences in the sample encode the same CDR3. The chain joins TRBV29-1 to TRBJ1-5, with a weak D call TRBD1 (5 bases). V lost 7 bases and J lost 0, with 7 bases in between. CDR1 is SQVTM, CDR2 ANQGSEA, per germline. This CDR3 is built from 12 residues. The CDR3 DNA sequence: TGCAGCGCTGGGGGTAGCAATCAGCCCCAGCATTTT. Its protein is CSAGGSNQPQHF.

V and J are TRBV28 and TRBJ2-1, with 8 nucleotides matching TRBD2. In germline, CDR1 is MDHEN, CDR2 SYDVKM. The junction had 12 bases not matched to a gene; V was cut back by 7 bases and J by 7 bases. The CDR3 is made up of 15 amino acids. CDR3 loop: CASTSPAGLGNEQFF. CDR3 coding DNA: TGTGCCAGCACATCTCCCGCGGGACTAGGGAATGAGCAGTTCTTC.

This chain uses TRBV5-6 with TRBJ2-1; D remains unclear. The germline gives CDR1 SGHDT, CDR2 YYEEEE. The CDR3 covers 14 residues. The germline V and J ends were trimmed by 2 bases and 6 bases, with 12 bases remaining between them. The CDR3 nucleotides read TGTGCCAGCAGCTTCGAAGCGTTCCTCAATGAGCAGTTCTTC. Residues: CASSFEAFLNEQFF.

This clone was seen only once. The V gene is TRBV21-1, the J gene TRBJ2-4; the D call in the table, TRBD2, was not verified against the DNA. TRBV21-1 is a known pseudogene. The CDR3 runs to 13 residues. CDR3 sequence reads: CAIVGGAKNIQYF. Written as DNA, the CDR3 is TGTGCCATAGTGGGGGGAGCCAAAAACATTCAGTACTTC.

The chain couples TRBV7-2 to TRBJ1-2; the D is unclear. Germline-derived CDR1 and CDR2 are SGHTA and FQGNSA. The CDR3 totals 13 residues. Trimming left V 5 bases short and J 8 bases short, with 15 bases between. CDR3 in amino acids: CASSPSRTGGYTF. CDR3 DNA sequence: TGTGCCAGCAGCCCATCACGGACGGGCGGCTACACCTTC.

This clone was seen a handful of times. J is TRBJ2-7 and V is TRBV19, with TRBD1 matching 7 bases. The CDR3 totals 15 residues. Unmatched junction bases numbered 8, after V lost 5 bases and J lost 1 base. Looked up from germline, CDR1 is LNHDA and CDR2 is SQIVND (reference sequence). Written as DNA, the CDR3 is TGTGCCAGTAGTCGTAGTTCGGGACAGTCCTACGAGCAGTACTTC. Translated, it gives CASSRSSGQSYEQYF.

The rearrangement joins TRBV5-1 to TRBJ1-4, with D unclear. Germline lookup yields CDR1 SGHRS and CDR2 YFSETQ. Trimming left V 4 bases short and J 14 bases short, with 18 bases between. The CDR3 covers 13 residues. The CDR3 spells CASSLAPSGGLFF. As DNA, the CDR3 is TGCGCCAGCAGCCTAGCCCCCTCGGGCGGGCTGTTTTTT.

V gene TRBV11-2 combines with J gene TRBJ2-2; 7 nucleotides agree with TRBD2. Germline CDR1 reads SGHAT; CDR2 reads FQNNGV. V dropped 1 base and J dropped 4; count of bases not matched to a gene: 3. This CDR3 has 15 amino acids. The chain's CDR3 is CASSLGAGSTGELFF. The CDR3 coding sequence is TGTGCCAGCAGCTTAGGAGCGGGGAGCACCGGGGAGCTGTTTTTT. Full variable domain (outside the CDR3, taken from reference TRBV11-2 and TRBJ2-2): EAGVAQSPRYKIIEKRQSVAFWCNPISGHATLYWYQQILGQGPKLLIQFQNNGVVDDSQLPKDRFSAERLKGVDSTLKIQPAKLEDSAVYLCASSLGAGSTGELFFGEGSRLTVL.

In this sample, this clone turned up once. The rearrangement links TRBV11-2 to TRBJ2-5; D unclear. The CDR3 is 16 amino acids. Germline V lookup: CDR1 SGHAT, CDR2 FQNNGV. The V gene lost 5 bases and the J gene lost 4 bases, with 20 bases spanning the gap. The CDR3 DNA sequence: TGTGCCAGCAGCCAAAAGGGCGCTCTCCAGAGAGAGACCCAGTACTTC. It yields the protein CASSQKGALQRETQYF.

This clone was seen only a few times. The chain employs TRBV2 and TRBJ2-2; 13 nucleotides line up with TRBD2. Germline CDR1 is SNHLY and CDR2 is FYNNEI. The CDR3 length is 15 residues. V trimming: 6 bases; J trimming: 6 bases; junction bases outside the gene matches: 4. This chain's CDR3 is CASRRLAGGAGELFF. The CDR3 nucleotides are TGTGCCAGCAGGAGACTAGCGGGAGGTGCCGGGGAGCTGTTTTTT.

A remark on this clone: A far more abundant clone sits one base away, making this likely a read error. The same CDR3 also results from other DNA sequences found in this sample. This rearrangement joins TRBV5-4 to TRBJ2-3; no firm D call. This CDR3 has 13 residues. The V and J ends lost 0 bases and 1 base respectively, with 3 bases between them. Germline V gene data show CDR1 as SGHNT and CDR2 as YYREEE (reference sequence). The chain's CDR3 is CASSLAGTDTQYF. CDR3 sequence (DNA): TGTGCCAGCAGCTTGGCGGGCACAGATACGCAGTATTTT.

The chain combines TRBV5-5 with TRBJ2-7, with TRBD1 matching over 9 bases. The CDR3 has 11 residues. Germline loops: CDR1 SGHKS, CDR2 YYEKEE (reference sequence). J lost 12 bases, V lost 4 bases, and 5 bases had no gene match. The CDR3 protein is CASSRDREPYF. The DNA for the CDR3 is TGTGCCAGCAGCAGGGACAGGGAACCGTACTTC.